Sequencing of this T cell receptor beta chain was carried out in a study of control samples from healthy donors and cancer patients. Trimming stripped 5 bases from V and 4 bases from J, with 11 bases between. The CDR3 is 13 residues long. CDR1 is SGHTA, CDR2 FQGNSA, per germline. Using immunoSEQ multiplex PCR, the repertoire was profiled, and TCRdb retains in-frame clones only, with some absent. The sample contains several thousand clones, roughly 90% of which appear only once. Sample: PBMCs. The rearrangement links TRBV7-2 to TRBJ1-1, with unresolved D. The sequence came from a man aged 55-75 years with colorectal cancer. CDR3 bases: TGTGCCAGCAGCCGGCGCTCTGGCACTGAAGCTTTCTTT. The encoded protein is CASSRRSGTEAFF.